This T cell receptor beta chain was documented in a study of T cells in Graves' hyperthyroidism and ophthalmopathy. Whole-study context: The initial diagnosis was the point when peripheral blood was collected, ahead of any treatment.

This clonotype has ten or more counts. TCR beta CDR3 region amplification was performed from RNA transcripts. The study used the HTBI primer set for a first-round RT-PCR of the TCR CDR3. TCRdb re-derived calls from the multiplex PCR reads in MiXCR, one entry per CDR3 protein. The data show 700,000 or so distinct CDR3 sequences, about a sixth seen once. Per germline, CDR1 SGHTA and CDR2 FQGNSA. V lost 2 bases and J lost 5; bases outside the gene matches: 8. The CDR3 is 15 amino acids. Diagnoses rested on clinical symptoms, serum thyroxine and TRAb, thyroid ultrasound and orbital computed tomography. Sequencing was performed on blood. The sequence derives from a man between 18 and 35 years old with Graves' hyperthyroidism. This chain joins TRBV7-2 and TRBJ2-7; 8 positions match TRBD1. In nucleotides, the CDR3 is TGTGCCAGCAGCTTACGAGGACAGGGAATCCACGAGCAGTACTTC. Its translation is CASSLRGQGIHEQYF.